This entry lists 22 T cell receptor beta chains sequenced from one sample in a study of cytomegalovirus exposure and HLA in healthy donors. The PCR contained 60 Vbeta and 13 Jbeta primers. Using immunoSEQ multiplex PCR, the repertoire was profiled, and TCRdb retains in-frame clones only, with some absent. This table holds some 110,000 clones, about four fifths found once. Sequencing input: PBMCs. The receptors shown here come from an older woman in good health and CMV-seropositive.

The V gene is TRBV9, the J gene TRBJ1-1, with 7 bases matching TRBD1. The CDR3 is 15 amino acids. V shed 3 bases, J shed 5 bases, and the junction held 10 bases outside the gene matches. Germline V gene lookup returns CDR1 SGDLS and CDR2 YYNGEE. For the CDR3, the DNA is TGTGCCAGCAGCGATGTCGAGGGGGCGCGTACTGAAGCTTTCTTT. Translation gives CASSDVEGARTEAFF.

CDR3 region: CASSDPGEGWHEQYF. For the CDR3, the DNA is TGTGCCAGTAGTGACCCCGGGGAAGGGTGGCACGAGCAGTACTTC. This rearrangement joins TRBV19 to TRBJ2-5; possibly TRBD2 for D (5 bases). The J call could be wrong; TRBJ2-7 is a better fit for the DNA end. The germline gives CDR1 LNHDA, CDR2 SQIVND (reference sequence). CDR3 length: 15 amino acids.

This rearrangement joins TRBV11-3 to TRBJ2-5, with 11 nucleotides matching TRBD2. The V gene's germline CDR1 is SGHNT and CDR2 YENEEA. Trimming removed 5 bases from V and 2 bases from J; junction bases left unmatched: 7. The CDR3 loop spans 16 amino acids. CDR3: CASSLGLAGGQETQYF. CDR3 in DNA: TGTGCCAGCAGCCTCGGGCTAGCGGGGGGTCAAGAGACCCAGTACTTC.

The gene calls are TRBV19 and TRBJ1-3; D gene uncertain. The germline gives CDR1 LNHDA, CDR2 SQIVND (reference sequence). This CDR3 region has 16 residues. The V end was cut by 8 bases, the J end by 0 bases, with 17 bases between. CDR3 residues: CASSTYTEISGNTIYF. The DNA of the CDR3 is TGTGCCAGTTCGACATATACAGAGATCTCTGGAAACACCATATATTTT.

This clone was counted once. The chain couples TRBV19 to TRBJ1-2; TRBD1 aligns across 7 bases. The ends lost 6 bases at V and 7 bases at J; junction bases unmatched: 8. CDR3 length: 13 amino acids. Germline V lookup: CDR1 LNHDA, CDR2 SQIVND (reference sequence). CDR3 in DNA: TGTGCCAGTAGGGGGGACAGTAGAGTTGGCTACACCTTC. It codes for CASRGDSRVGYTF. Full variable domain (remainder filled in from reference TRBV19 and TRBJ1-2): DGGITQSPKYLFRKEGQNVTLSCEQNLNHDAMYWYRQDPGQGLRLIYYSQIVNDFQKGDIAEGYSVSREKKESFPLTVTSAQKNPTAFYLCASRGDSRVGYTFGSGTRLTVV.

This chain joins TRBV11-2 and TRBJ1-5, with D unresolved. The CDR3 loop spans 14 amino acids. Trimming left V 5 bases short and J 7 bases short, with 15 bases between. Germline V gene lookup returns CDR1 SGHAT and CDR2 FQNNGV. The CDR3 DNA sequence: TGTGCCAGCAGCCCCCTCGCCGGGATCCAGCCCCAGCATTTT. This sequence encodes CASSPLAGIQPQHF. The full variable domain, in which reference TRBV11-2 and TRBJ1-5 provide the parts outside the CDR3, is EAGVAQSPRYKIIEKRQSVAFWCNPISGHATLYWYQQILGQGPKLLIQFQNNGVVDDSQLPKDRFSAERLKGVDSTLKIQPAKLEDSAVYLCASSPLAGIQPQHFGDGTRLSIL.

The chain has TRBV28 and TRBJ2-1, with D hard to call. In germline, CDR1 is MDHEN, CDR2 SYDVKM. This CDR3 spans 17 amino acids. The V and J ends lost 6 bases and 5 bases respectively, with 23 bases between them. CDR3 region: CASSLETTRPFDNEQFF. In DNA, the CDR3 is TGTGCCAGCAGCCTAGAGACCACCCGGCCTTTTGACAATGAGCAGTTCTTC.

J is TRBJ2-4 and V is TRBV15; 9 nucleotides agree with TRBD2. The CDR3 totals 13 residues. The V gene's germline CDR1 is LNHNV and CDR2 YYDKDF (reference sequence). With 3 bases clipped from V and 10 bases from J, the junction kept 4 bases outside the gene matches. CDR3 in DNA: TGTGCCACCAGCAGGGGGCTAGCGGGAATTCAGTACTTC. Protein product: CATSRGLAGIQYF.

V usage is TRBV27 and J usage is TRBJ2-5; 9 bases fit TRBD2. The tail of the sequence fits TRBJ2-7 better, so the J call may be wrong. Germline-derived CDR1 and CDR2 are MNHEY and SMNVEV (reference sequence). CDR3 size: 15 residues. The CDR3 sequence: CASSLSVSGRYEQYF. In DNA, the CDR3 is TGTGCCAGCAGTTTATCGGTAAGCGGGAGGTACGAGCAGTACTTC.

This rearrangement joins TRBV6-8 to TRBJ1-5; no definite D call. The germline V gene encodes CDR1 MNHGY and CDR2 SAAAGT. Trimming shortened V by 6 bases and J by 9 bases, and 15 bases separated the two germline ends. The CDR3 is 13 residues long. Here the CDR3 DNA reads TGTGCCAGCAGATCTGCTCACTGTCGGCCCCAGCATTTT. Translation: CASRSAHCRPQHF.

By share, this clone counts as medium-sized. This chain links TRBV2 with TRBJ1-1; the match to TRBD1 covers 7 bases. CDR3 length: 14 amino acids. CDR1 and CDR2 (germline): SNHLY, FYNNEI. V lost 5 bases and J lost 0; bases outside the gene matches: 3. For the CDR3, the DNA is TGTGCCAGCAGTCCGGGACAGCTGAACACTGAAGCTTTCTTT. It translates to CASSPGQLNTEAFF. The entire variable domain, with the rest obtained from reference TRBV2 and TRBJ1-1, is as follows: EPEVTQTPSHQVTQMGQEVILRCVPISNHLYFYWYRQILGQKVEFLVSFYNNEISEKSEIFDDQFSVERPDGSNFTLKIRSTKLEDSAMYFCASSPGQLNTEAFFGQGTRLTVV.

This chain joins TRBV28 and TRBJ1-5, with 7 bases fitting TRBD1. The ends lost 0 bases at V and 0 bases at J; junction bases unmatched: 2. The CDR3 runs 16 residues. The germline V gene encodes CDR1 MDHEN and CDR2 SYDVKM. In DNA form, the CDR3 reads TGTGCCAGCAGTTTATGGGGGGACAGTAGCAATCAGCCCCAGCATTTT. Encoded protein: CASSLWGDSSNQPQHF. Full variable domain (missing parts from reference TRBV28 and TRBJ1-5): DVKVTQSSRYLVKRTGEKVFLECVQDMDHENMFWYRQDPGLGLRLIYFSYDVKMKEKGDIPEGYSVSREKKERFSLILESASTNQTSMYLCASSLWGDSSNQPQHFGDGTRLSIL.

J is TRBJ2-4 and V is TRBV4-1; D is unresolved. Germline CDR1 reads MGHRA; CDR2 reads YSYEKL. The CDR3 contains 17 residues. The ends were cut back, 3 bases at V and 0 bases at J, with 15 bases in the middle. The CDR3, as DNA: TGCGCCAGCAGCCAGGGCTCAGTCCCCGTAGCCAAAAACATTCAGTACTTC. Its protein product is CASSQGSVPVAKNIQYF.

The CDR3, as DNA: TGTGCCTACACCAAGCGAACGAGCCGCCGGGGGATGTCTTACGAGCAGTACTTC. Translating gives CAYTKRTSRRGMSYEQYF. This chain links TRBV30 with TRBJ2-7, with D possibly TRBD2 on 6 matching bases. Germline CDR1 is GTSNPN and CDR2 is SVGIG (reference sequence). The CDR3 extends over 18 amino acids. V was pared by 7 bases and J by 4 bases, with 32 bases between.

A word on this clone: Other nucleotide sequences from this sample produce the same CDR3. The DNA for the CDR3 is TGTGCCAGCAGCAGACGGCAGGACTCCTACGAGCAGTACTTC. It translates to CASSRRQDSYEQYF. V is TRBV5-8 and J is TRBJ2-7; no clear D gene. The CDR3 is 14 amino acids. The germline gives CDR1 SGHTS, CDR2 YDEGEE. The V end lost 4 bases, the J end lost 0 bases, and 11 bases lay between the germline ends. Complete variable domain (other parts from reference TRBV5-8 and TRBJ2-7): EAGVTQSPTHLIKTRGQQATLRCSPISGHTSVYWYQQALGLGLQFLLWYDEGEERNRGNFPPRFSGRQFPNYSSELNVNALELEDSALYLCASSRRQDSYEQYFGPGTRLTVT.

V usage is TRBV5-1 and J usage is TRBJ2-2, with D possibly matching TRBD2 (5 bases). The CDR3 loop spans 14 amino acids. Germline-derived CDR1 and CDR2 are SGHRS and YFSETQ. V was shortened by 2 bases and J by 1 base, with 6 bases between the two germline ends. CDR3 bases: TGCGCCAGCAGCTTTGAGGGGAACACCGGGGAGCTGTTTTTT. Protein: CASSFEGNTGELFF. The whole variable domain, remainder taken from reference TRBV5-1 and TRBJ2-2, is KAGVTQTPRYLIKTRGQQVTLSCSPISGHRSVSWYQQTPGQGLQFLFEYFSETQRNKGNFPGRFSGRQFSNSRSEMNVSTLELGDSALYLCASSFEGNTGELFFGEGSRLTVL.

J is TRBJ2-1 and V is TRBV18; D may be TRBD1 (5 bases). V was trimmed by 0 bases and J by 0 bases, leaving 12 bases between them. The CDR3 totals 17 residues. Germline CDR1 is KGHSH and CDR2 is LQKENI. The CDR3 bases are TGTGCCAGCTCACCACCGGCTTTGCAGGGCTCCTACAATGAGCAGTTCTTC. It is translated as CASSPPALQGSYNEQFF.

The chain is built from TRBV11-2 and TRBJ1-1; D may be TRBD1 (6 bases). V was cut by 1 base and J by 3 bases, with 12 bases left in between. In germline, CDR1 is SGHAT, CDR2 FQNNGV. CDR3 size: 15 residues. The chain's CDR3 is CASSLVGGPYTEAFF. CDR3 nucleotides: TGTGCCAGCAGCTTAGTCGGGGGGCCTTACACTGAAGCTTTCTTT.

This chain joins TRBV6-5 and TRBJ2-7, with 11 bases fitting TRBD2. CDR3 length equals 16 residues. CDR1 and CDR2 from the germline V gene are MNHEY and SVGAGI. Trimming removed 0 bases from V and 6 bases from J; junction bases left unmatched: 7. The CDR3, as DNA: TGTGCCAGCAGTTACTCCAAAACTAGCGGGAGTGGCGAGCAGTACTTC. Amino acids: CASSYSKTSGSGEQYF.

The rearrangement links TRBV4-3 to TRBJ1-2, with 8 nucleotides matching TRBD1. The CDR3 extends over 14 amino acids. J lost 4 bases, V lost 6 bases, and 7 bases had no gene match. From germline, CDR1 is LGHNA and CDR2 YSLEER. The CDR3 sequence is CASRGTDRAYGYTF. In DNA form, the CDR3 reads TGCGCCAGCAGGGGAACGGACAGGGCCTATGGCTACACCTTC.

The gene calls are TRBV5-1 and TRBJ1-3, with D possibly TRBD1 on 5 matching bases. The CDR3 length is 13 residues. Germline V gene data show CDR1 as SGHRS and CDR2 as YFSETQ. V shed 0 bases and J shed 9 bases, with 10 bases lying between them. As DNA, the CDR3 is TGCGCCAGCAGCTTGGATAGGGGTCCCACCATATATTTT. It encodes CASSLDRGPTIYF.

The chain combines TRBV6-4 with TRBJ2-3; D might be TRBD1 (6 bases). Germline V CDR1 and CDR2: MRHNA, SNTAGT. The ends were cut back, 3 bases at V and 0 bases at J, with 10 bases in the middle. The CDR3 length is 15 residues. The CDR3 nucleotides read TGTGCCAGCAGTGATACAGGACAGAGCACAGATACGCAGTATTTT. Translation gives CASSDTGQSTDTQYF.